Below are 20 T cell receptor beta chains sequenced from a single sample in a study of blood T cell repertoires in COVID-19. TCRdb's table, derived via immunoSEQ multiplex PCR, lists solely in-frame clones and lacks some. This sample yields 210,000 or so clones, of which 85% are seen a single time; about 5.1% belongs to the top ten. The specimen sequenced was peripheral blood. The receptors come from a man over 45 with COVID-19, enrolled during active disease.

For the CDR3, the DNA is TGTGCCAGCAGCCCAGGGGACCTTAGCAATCAGCCCCAGCATTTT. Translation: CASSPGDLSNQPQHF. The chain employs TRBV7-8 and TRBJ1-5, with D perhaps matching TRBD1 (6 bases). Germline values: CDR1 SGHVS, CDR2 FQNEAQ. The V end was cut by 5 bases, the J end by 0 bases, with 11 bases between. This CDR3 spans 15 amino acids.

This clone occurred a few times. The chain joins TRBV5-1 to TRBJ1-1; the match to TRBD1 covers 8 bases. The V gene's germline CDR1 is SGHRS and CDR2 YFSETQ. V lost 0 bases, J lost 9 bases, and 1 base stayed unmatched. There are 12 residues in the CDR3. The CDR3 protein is CASSLGTGQAFF. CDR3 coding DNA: TGCGCCAGCAGCTTGGGGACAGGGCAAGCTTTCTTT.

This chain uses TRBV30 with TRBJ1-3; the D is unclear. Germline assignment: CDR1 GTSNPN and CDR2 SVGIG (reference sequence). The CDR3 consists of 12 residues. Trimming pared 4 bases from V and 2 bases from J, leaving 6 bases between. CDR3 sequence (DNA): TGTGCCTGGACCCCAACTGGAAACACCATATATTTT. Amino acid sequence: CAWTPTGNTIYF.

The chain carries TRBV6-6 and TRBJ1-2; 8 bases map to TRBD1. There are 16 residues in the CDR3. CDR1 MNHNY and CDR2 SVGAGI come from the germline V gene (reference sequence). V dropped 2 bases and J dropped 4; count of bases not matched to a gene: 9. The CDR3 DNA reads TGTGCCAGCAGTTACCAGGCAGGGGGCGAAGGCTATGGCTACACCTTC. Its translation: CASSYQAGGEGYGYTF.

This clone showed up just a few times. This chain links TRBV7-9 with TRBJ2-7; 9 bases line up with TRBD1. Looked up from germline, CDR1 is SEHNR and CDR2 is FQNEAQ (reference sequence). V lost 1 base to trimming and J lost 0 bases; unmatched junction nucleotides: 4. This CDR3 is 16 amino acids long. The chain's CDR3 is CASSLVETGGSYEQYF. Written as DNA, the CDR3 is TGTGCCAGCAGCTTAGTCGAGACAGGGGGCTCCTACGAGCAGTACTTC. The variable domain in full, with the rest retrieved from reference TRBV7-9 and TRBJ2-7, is DTGVSQNPRHKITKRGQNVTFRCDPISEHNRLYWYRQTLGQGPEFLTYFQNEAQLEKSRLLSDRFSAERPKGSFSTLEIQRTEQGDSAMYLCASSLVETGGSYEQYFGPGTRLTVT.

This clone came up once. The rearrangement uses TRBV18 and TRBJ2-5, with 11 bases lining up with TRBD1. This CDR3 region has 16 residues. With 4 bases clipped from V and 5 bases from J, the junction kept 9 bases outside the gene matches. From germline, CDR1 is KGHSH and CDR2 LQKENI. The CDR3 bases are TGTGCCAGCTCACTTACTCGGACAGGGGGCAGGGAGACCCAGTACTTC. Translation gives CASSLTRTGGRETQYF.

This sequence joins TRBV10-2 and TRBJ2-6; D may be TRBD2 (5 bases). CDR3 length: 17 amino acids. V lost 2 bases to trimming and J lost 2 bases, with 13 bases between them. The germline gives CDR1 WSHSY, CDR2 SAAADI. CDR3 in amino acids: CASSERGATAGANVLTF. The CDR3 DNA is TGCGCCAGCAGTGAGCGGGGAGCTACCGCTGGGGCCAACGTCCTGACTTTC.

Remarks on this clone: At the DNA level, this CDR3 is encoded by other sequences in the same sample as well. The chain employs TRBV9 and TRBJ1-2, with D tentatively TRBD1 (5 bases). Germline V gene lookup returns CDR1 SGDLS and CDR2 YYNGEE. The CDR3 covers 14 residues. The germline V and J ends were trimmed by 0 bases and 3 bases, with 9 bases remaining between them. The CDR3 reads CASSVGQGDYGYTF. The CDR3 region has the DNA TGTGCCAGCAGCGTAGGGCAGGGCGACTATGGCTACACCTTC.

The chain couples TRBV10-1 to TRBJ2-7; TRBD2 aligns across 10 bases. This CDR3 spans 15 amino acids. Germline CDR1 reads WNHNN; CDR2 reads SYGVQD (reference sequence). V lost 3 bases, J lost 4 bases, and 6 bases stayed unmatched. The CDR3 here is CASSDISGGKYEQYF. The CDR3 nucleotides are TGCGCCAGCAGTGATATTAGCGGGGGGAAGTACGAGCAGTACTTC.

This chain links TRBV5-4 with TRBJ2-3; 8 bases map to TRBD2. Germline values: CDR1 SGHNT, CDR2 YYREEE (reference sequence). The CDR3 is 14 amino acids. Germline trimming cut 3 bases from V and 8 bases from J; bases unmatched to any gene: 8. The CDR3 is CASSSPGGEGTQYF. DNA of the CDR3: TGTGCCAGCAGCTCCCCCGGGGGGGAGGGTACGCAGTATTTT.

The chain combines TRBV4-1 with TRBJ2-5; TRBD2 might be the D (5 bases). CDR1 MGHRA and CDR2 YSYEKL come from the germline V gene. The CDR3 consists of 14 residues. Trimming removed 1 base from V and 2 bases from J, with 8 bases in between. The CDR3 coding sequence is TGCGCCAGCAGCCAAGCAGCGGAACAAGAGACCCAGTACTTC. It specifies CASSQAAEQETQYF.

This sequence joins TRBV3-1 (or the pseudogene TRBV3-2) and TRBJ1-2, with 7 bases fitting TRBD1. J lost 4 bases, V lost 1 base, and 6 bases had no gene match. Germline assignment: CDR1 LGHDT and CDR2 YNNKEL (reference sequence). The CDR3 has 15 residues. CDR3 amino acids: CASSQGPQGGYGYTF. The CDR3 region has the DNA TGTGCCAGCAGCCAAGGGCCCCAGGGGGGCTATGGCTACACCTTC.

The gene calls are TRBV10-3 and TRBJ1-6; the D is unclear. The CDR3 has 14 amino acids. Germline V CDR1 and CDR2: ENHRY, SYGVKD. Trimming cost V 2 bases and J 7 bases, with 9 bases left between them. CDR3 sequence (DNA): TGTGCCATCAGTGAGACAAGTTTCAATTCACCCCTCCACTTT. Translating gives CAISETSFNSPLHF.

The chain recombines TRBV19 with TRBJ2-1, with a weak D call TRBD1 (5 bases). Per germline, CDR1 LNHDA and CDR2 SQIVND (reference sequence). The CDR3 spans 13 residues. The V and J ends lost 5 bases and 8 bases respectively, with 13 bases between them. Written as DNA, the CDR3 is TGTGCCAGTAGTTCGGCCAGGGCCTATGAGCAGTTCTTC. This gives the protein CASSSARAYEQFF.

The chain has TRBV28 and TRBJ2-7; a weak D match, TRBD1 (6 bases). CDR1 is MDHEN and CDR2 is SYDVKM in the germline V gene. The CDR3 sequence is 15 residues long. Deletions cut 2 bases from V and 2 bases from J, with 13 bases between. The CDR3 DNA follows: TGTGCCAGCAGTTTACCCGGGACACCGACCTACGAGCAGTACTTC. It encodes CASSLPGTPTYEQYF.

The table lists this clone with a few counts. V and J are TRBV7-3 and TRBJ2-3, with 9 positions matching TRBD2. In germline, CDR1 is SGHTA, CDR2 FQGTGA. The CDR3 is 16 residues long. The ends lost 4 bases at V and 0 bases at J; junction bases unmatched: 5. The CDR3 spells CASSYSSGISTDTQYF. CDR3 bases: TGTGCCAGCAGCTATTCTAGCGGGATAAGCACAGATACGCAGTATTTT.

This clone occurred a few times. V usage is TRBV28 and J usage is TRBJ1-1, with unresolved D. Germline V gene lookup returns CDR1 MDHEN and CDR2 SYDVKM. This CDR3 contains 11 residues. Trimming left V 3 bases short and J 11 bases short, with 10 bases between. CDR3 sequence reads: CASSFGNSAFF. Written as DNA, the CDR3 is TGTGCCAGCAGTTTTGGCAACAGTGCTTTCTTT.

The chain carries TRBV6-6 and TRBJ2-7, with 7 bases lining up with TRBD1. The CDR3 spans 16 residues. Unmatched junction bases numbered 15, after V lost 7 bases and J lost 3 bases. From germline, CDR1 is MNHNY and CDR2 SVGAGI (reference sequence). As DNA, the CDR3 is TGTGCCAGCACCCGATTACCGGGACAGCTGATCTACGAGCAGTACTTC. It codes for CASTRLPGQLIYEQYF.

The CDR3 is CASSLGRQGGVTEAFF. In DNA form, the CDR3 reads TGTGCCAGCAGCTTAGGGAGACAGGGGGGTGTCACTGAAGCTTTCTTT. This chain joins TRBV11-3 and TRBJ1-1, with 9 nucleotides matching TRBD1. This CDR3 spans 16 amino acids. The ends lost 1 base at V and 4 bases at J; junction bases unmatched: 7. The germline CDR1 and CDR2 sequences are SGHNT and YENEEA.

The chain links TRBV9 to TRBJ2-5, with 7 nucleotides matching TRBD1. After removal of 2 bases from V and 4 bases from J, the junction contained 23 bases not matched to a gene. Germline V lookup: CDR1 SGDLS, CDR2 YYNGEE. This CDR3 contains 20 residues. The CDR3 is CASSVGPGQVYTRSPETQYF. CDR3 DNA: TGTGCCAGCAGCGTGGGCCCAGGACAGGTCTATACTCGAAGCCCAGAGACCCAGTACTTC. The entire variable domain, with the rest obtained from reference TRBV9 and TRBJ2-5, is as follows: DSGVTQTPKHLITATGQRVTLRCSPRSGDLSVYWYQQSLDQGLQFLIQYYNGEERAKGNILERFSAQQFPDLHSELNLSSLELGDSALYFCASSVGPGQVYTRSPETQYFGPGTRLLVL.